The clone carrying this TCR beta chain has a handful of counts. These data belong to a study of long-term antiretroviral therapy in people with HIV. Trimming pared 2 bases from V and 2 bases from J, leaving 9 bases between. CDR1 and CDR2 from the germline V gene are SNHLY and FYNNEI. The CDR3 covers 14 residues. Researchers ran immunoSEQ v3.0 at survey level. The method was immunoSEQ multiplex PCR; TCRdb's version includes in-frame clones alone and lacks a portion of them. The table shows about 40,000 clones, with approximately 89% occurring only once. The V and J genes are TRBV2 and TRBJ1-2; D gene unclear. Sequencing was performed on unsorted PBMCs, taken 3.1 years after starting antiretroviral therapy. The sequence came from a woman in her forties or fifties with HIV. CDR3 DNA: TGTGCCAGCAGTGAAAAGGGAGGCAACTATGGCTACACCTTC. This codes for CASSEKGGNYGYTF.